This T cell receptor beta chain emerged from a study of T cell responses to AZD1222 COVID-19 vaccine. Overall study results and limits: Repertoires were sampled only after the peak T cell response. Seropositive at baseline were only 5 or 6 AZD1222 recipients.

For this clone: Its antigen is currently unknown.

Sequencing used immunoSEQ multiplex PCR; TCRdb keeps in-frame clones, though not all of them. The sample records over 100,000 clones, 88% being singletons. Per germline, CDR1 MDHEN and CDR2 SYDVKM. The CDR3 runs 17 residues. V was pared by 2 bases and J by 6 bases, with 14 bases of the junction left unmatched. The chain carries TRBV28 and TRBJ2-7; the match to TRBD1 covers 9 bases. The TCR sequence derives from an adult in good health. The sequenced sample was peripheral blood, obtained on day 0 of MenACWY control vaccination. CDR3 bases: TGTGCCAGCAGTTTAGGGTACATCGGGACAGGGTTCAGCGAGCAGTACTTC. Its translation: CASSLGYIGTGFSEQYF. Variable domain in full (rest from reference TRBV28 and TRBJ2-7): DVKVTQSSRYLVKRTGEKVFLECVQDMDHENMFWYRQDPGLGLRLIYFSYDVKMKEKGDIPEGYSVSREKKERFSLILESASTNQTSMYLCASSLGYIGTGFSEQYFGPGTRLTVT.